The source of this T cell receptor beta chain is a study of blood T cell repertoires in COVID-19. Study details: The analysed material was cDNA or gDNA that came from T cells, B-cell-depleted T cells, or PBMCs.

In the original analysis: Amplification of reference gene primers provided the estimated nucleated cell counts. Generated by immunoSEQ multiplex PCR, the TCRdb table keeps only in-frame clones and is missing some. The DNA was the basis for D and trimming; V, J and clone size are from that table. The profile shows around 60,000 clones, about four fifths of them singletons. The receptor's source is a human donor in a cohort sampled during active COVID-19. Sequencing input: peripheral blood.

CDR3 residues: CASSLRTGGSSTDTQYF. CDR3 DNA: TGTGCCAGCAGCTTAAGGACAGGGGGATCTAGCACAGATACGCAGTATTTT. The chain combines TRBV7-8 with TRBJ2-3; 10 positions agree with TRBD1. CDR3 length: 17 amino acids. CDR1 is SGHVS, CDR2 FQNEAQ, per germline. The junction had 5 bases not matched to a gene; V was cut back by 2 bases and J by 0 bases.